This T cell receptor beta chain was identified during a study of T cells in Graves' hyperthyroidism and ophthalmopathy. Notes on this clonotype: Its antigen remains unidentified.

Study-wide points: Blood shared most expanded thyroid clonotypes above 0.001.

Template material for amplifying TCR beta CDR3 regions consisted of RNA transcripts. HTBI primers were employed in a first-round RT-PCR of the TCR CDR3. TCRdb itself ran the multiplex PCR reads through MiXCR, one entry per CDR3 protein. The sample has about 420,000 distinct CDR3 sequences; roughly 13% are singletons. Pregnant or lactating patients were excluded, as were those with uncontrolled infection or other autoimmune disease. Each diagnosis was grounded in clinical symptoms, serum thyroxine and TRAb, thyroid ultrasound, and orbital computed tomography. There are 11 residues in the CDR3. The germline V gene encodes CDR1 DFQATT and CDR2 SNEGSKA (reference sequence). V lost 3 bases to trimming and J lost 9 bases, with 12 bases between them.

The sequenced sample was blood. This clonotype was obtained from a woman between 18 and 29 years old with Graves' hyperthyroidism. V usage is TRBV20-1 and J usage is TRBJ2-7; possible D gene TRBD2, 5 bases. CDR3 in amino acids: CSASGIHGQYF. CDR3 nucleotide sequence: TGCAGTGCTAGCGGGATCCACGGGCAGTACTTC.